This T cell receptor beta chain came from a study of shared clonotypes between healthy human individuals. Turning to the study itself: Each donor's CD8 memory used one plate, CD8 naive two, each CD4 subset three.

This CDR3 is built from 15 residues. Germline values: CDR1 MNHGY, CDR2 SAAAGT. Trimming took 6 bases from V and 2 from J; bases not matched to a gene: 7. The assay was run at deep level. The data were produced by immunoSEQ multiplex PCR, yet TCRdb's version contains in-frame clones alone and is incomplete. The sample records about 110,000 clones, just over 65% being singletons. This sequence joins TRBV6-8 and TRBJ2-7, with 10 bases that match TRBD1. This clonotype originated in a woman aged 25-40 years in good health. The material sequenced was memory CD8+ T cells sorted from blood. Subset given: CD45RO+ cells pooled with CCR7-negative TemRA cells. The CDR3 loop is CASSQGQGITYEQYF. The CDR3 DNA is TGTGCCAGCAGCCAGGGACAGGGGATCACCTACGAGCAGTACTTC.